One sample yielded the 17 T cell receptor beta chains listed below, sequenced in a study of CD8 T cells in Susac syndrome. Reverse transcription of roughly 0.45 to 1 ug RNA was performed with random hexamers. Using its own MiXCR run on the immunoSEQ multiplex PCR reads, TCRdb lists one record per CDR3 protein. The repertoire holds some 150,000 distinct CDR3 sequences, about 95% seen once, with around 0.15% in the top ten. The sample was CD4+ T cells from PBMCs. The receptors shown here come from a human donor with Susac syndrome.

Worth noting for this clonotype: Germline and junction disagree at one end, which may indicate a read error. The gene calls are TRBV7-2 and TRBJ2-4; D possibly corresponds to TRBD1 (6 bases). This CDR3 has 10 amino acids. Germline CDR1 and CDR2: SGHTA and FQGNSA. The CDR3 protein is CASSFQGLNF. CDR3 coding DNA: TGTGCCAGCAGCTTCCAGGGGCTGAACTTC.

The genes are TRBV4-3 and TRBJ2-1, with 13 bases identical to TRBD2. V lost 4 bases to trimming and J lost 5 bases; unmatched junction nucleotides: 8. Per the germline V gene, CDR1 is LGHNA and CDR2 is YSLEER. The CDR3 consists of 17 residues. DNA for the CDR3: TGCGCCAGCAGCCCGGGATGGGGACTAGCGGGGCACAATGAGCAGTTCTTC. It translates to CASSPGWGLAGHNEQFF.

The V gene is TRBV3-1, the J gene TRBJ1-6; 9 bases are a match to TRBD1. The CDR3 is 15 residues long. Germline CDR1 is LGHDT and CDR2 is YNNKEL (reference sequence). V shed 2 bases, J shed 7 bases, and the junction held 3 bases outside the gene matches. CDR3 sequence: CASSQNRGLNSPLHF. The CDR3 bases are TGTGCCAGCAGCCAAAACAGGGGGCTGAATTCACCCCTCCACTTT.

V gene TRBV29-1 combines with J gene TRBJ1-1; D gene ambiguous. V lost 5 bases and J lost 1, with 5 bases in between. CDR1 and CDR2 from the germline V gene are SQVTM and ANQGSEA. The CDR3 covers 11 residues. CDR3 bases: TGCAGCGTTCGGGAGAACACTGAAGCTTTCTTT. It encodes CSVRENTEAFF.

This sequence joins TRBV7-3 and TRBJ1-1; a weak D match, TRBD1 (6 bases). Germline CDR1 SGHTA, CDR2 FQGTGA. V lost 2 bases, J lost 8 bases, and 12 bases lay in between. The length of the CDR3 is 13 residues. DNA for the CDR3: TGTGCCAGCAGCTTAGGGCTGGGACAAGAAGCTTTCTTT. This encodes CASSLGLGQEAFF.

The CDR3 bases are TGTGCCAGCGGGCAGGGGGATCAGCCCCAGCATTTT. Amino acid sequence: CASGQGDQPQHF. The chain recombines TRBV6-1 with TRBJ1-5, with 7 bases identical to TRBD1. The CDR3 covers 12 residues. Germline assignment: CDR1 MNHNS and CDR2 SASEGT. The V gene end was trimmed by 8 bases and the J gene end by 5 bases; junction bases not matched to a gene: 3.

This chain uses TRBV9 with TRBJ1-1; perhaps TRBD1 as D (6 bases). The germline V gene encodes CDR1 SGDLS and CDR2 YYNGEE. This CDR3 is 13 amino acids long. Trimming pared 0 bases from V and 7 bases from J, leaving 10 bases between. CDR3 coding DNA: TGTGCCAGCAGCGTAGTAGGAGGGGGTGAAGCTTTCTTT. Protein product: CASSVVGGGEAFF.

This chain uses TRBV29-1 with TRBJ2-2; D ambiguous. The germline V and J ends were trimmed by 1 base and 6 bases, with 6 bases remaining between them. Germline V gene data show CDR1 as SQVTM and CDR2 as ANQGSEA. The CDR3 sequence is 12 residues long. CDR3 protein: CSVEVLPGELFF. CDR3 nucleotide sequence: TGCAGCGTTGAAGTCCTGCCCGGGGAGCTGTTTTTT.

V usage is TRBV9 and J usage is TRBJ2-7, with no clear D. The V gene lost 0 bases and the J gene lost 6 bases, with 13 bases spanning the gap. Germline lookup yields CDR1 SGDLS and CDR2 YYNGEE. This CDR3 is built from 14 residues. The CDR3 loop is CASSVASVTTEQYF. The CDR3 DNA reads TGTGCCAGCAGCGTAGCTTCTGTGACCACCGAGCAGTACTTC.

This clonotype came up a few times. The chain links TRBV9 to TRBJ1-2; no firm D call. V dropped 6 bases and J dropped 4 bases, with 16 bases sitting between them. CDR1 and CDR2 (germline): SGDLS, YYNGEE. The CDR3 contains 14 residues. Written as DNA, the CDR3 is TGTGCCAGCACCGAGGTCCCGGAAAGCTATGGCTACACCTTC. It encodes CASTEVPESYGYTF.

The chain recombines TRBV20-1 with TRBJ2-1; 10 bases are a match to TRBD2. The J segment lost 8 bases and the V segment lost 1 base, leaving 8 bases of the junction unmatched. The CDR3 has 15 amino acids. Germline lookup yields CDR1 DFQATT and CDR2 SNEGSKA (reference sequence). The CDR3 nucleotides read TGCAGTGCTAGAGGGAGCGGGGGGGCCGGGGATGAGCAGTTCTTC. Translated: CSARGSGGAGDEQFF.

The rearrangement links TRBV20-1 to TRBJ2-7; D might be TRBD1 or TRBD2, each matching 5 bases. Trimming took 5 bases from V and 0 from J, leaving 14 bases between them. There are 14 residues in the CDR3. Germline assignment: CDR1 DFQATT and CDR2 SNEGSKA (reference sequence). CDR3 residues: CSAFQGPFSYEQYF. CDR3 DNA sequence: TGCAGTGCTTTTCAGGGACCCTTCTCCTACGAGCAGTACTTC.

This chain joins TRBV29-1 and TRBJ2-2; 8 nucleotides line up with TRBD1. There are 15 residues in the CDR3. V lost 6 bases and J lost 2; bases outside the gene matches: 8. The germline gives CDR1 SQVTM, CDR2 ANQGSEA. The CDR3 bases are TGCAGCGTCCTAGGGGGGACAGGCAACACCGGGGAGCTGTTTTTT. As protein: CSVLGGTGNTGELFF.

This clonotype was found once. The gene calls are TRBV7-2 and TRBJ1-6, with D uncertain. CDR3 length: 14 residues. The germline V gene has CDR1 SGHTA and CDR2 FQGNSA. Trimming removed 1 base at V and 8 bases at J, with 9 bases between. The CDR3 DNA sequence: TGTGCCAGCAGCTTAGTGGCCAGTTATTCACCCCTCCACTTT. Its protein product is CASSLVASYSPLHF.

The rearrangement links TRBV7-2 to TRBJ1-2, with D possibly matching TRBD1 (6 bases). The V gene's germline CDR1 is SGHTA and CDR2 FQGNSA. The CDR3 length is 13 residues. The V end lost 4 bases, the J end lost 6 bases, and 12 bases lay between the germline ends. This CDR3 is CASSSRGNHGYTF. The CDR3 nucleotides read TGTGCCAGCAGCTCAAGGGGGAATCATGGCTACACCTTC.

The CDR3 sequence: CASRRGDVLNTEAFF. DNA of the CDR3: TGTGCCAGCAGAAGGGGAGATGTATTGAACACTGAAGCTTTCTTT. The chain recombines TRBV25-1 with TRBJ1-1; perhaps TRBD1 as D (5 bases). Germline V CDR1 and CDR2: MGHDK, SYGVNS. The CDR3 is 15 amino acids. V shed 6 bases and J shed 0 bases, with 14 bases lying between them.

The CDR3 DNA follows: TGTGCCAGCAGTTACTCGCCGGGGAGCACTGAAGCTTTCTTT. Its protein product is CASSYSPGSTEAFF. The rearrangement links TRBV6-6 to TRBJ1-1; no clear D gene. CDR1 is MNHNY, CDR2 SVGAGI, per germline (reference sequence). V was pared by 0 bases and J by 4 bases, with 9 bases between. The CDR3 length is 14 residues.